This is a list of T cell receptor beta chains from one sample in a study of cytomegalovirus exposure and HLA in healthy donors. This table comes from immunoSEQ multiplex PCR, and its TCRdb copy is limited to in-frame clones, with some not included. The sample lists 55,000 to 70,000 clones, 80% to 90% seen once, with over 1.5% in the top ten. Sequencing input: PBMCs. These receptors all stem from a woman aged 18 to 35 in good health and CMV-seronegative. Each CDR3 is given with its conserved first and last residue. D genes are given only for firm matches. Clone size is stated in some rows and not others, as once, few, many or a class when expanded.

v_call	j_call	clone_size	d_call	cdr3_aa	cdr3_nt
TRBV5-1	TRBJ2-5	-	TRBD1	CASSLADRGQETQYF	TGCGCCAGCAGCTTGGCAGACAGGGGGCAAGAGACCCAGTACTTC
TRBV4-1	TRBJ2-1	few	TRBD2	CASSQTDFLGGAYEQFF	TGCGCCAGCAGCCAAACCGACTTTCTCGGGGGGGCATATGAGCAGTTCTTC
TRBV12-5	TRBJ1-3	-	-	CASVSAGNTIYF	TGTGCTAGTGTGTCCGCTGGAAACACCATATATTTT
TRBV7-3	TRBJ2-1	-	TRBD2	CASSYGRVHNEQFF	TGTGCCAGCAGCTATGGGAGGGTCCACAATGAGCAGTTCTTC
TRBV6-1	TRBJ2-2	-	-	CASSDPGFTGELFF	TGTGCCAGCAGTGACCCCGGGTTCACCGGGGAGCTGTTTTTT
TRBV2	TRBJ1-2	-	-	CASSESTGLSYGYTF	TGTGCCAGCAGTGAATCAACAGGGCTCAGCTATGGCTACACCTTC
TRBV27	TRBJ1-2	-	TRBD1	CASRGQAYGYTF	TGTGCCAGCAGAGGACAGGCCTATGGCTACACCTTC
TRBV18	TRBJ1-1	-	-	CASSPIDRMNTEAFF	TGTGCCAGCTCACCTATAGACAGAATGAACACTGAAGCTTTCTTT
TRBV5-6	TRBJ1-2	-	-	CASSFPGGDYGYTF	TGTGCCAGCAGCTTCCCGGGGGGGGACTATGGCTACACCTTC
TRBV29-1	TRBJ1-3	-	TRBD1	CSVRDSVSGNTIYF	TGCAGCGTACGGGACAGCGTATCTGGAAACACCATATATTTT
TRBV2	TRBJ2-7	-	TRBD1	CASSGQGIHEQYF	TGTGCCAGCAGTGGACAGGGAATCCACGAGCAGTACTTC
TRBV28	TRBJ2-3	-	TRBD1	CASIDPGTGRTDTQYF	TGTGCCAGCATAGATCCCGGGACAGGACGCACAGATACGCAGTATTTT
TRBV7-3	TRBJ2-1	-	TRBD1	CASSRQGSVMHNEQFF	TGTGCCAGCAGCCGACAGGGTTCGGTTATGCACAATGAGCAGTTCTTC
TRBV28	TRBJ2-7	-	TRBD1	CASRTSTGTYEQYF	TGTGCCAGCAGAACCTCGACAGGGACCTACGAGCAGTACTTC
TRBV19	TRBJ2-7	-	-	CASSIGPGLARFHEQYF	TGTGCCAGTAGTATTGGACCCGGGCTAGCGCGCTTCCACGAGCAGTACTTC
TRBV7-2	TRBJ2-7	-	-	CASSLFAGNYEQYF	TGTGCCAGCAGCTTATTCGCGGGAAACTACGAGCAGTACTTC